Sequencing of this TCR beta chain was carried out in a study of blood T cell repertoires in COVID-19. Using immunoSEQ multiplex PCR, the repertoire was profiled, and TCRdb retains in-frame clones only, with some absent. Of some 130,000 clones in the sample, 86% are singletons; the top ten hold around 2.3%. Trimming removed 5 bases at V and 6 bases at J, with 11 bases between. CDR3 size: 12 residues. The sequenced material came from PBMCs or T cells enriched from blood (not recorded which). The clonotype was recovered from a woman in her forties or fifties who had recovered from COVID-19. The gene calls are TRBV12-3 or TRBV12-4 and TRBJ2-7; D possibly corresponds to TRBD2 (6 bases). Here the CDR3 reads CASSLLGGEQYF. CDR3 DNA sequence: TGTGCCAGCAGTCTCCTCGGGGGCGAGCAGTACTTC.